This T cell receptor beta chain appears in the sequencing data of a study of technical replicates of blood from a handful of donors. Profiled with immunoSEQ multiplex PCR; TCRdb holds only in-frame clones, not every one. Of about 90,000 clones listed, 85% to 95% are singletons. V was shortened by 4 bases and J by 2 bases, with 11 bases between the two germline ends. Germline V gives CDR1 ENHRY, CDR2 SYGVKD. The CDR3 consists of 14 residues. The TCR sequence derives from a human donor in good health. V and J are TRBV10-3 and TRBJ1-2, with unresolved D. Sequencing was carried out using T cells isolated from PBMCs. The CDR3 DNA is TGTGCCATCAGTGGGTCGACACAGAACTATGGCTACACCTTC. Protein: CAISGSTQNYGYTF.